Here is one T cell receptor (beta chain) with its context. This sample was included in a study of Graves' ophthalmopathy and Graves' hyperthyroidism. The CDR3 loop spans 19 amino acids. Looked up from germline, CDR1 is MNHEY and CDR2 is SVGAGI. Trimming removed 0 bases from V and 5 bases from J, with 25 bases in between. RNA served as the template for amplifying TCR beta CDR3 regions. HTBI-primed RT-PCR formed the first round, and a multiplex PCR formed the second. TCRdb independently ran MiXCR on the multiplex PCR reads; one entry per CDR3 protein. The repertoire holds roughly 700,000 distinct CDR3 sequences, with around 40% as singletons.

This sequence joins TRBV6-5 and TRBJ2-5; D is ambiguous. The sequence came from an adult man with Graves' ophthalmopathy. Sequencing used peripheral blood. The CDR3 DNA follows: TGTGCCAGCAGTTACTCGATTCCTCGTGGTCCGAACCTTAGGGAGACCCAGTACTTC. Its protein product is CASSYSIPRGPNLRETQYF.